The entry that follows covers one T cell receptor (beta chain) sequence. Its cognate antigen is unknown. The data were taken from a study of T-cell reconstitution after alpha-beta-depleted transplantation in children. General study results and limits: Reportedly, roughly two months post-transplant, alpha-beta T cells arose from several hundred expanded graft clones. At one year after transplant, newly produced T cells mostly accounted for T-cell counts and diversity.

This sample's TCRbeta library carried unique molecular identifier barcodes. A single record per CDR3 protein comes from TCRdb applying MiXCR to the PCR reads. The data contain fewer than 350,000 distinct CDR3 sequences, roughly 7.8% of them singletons. The sample was peripheral blood, taken 360 days after TCRalphabeta/CD19-depleted stem cell transplant. The receptor was derived from a female patient aged 2 to 10 who had a stem cell transplant for Fanconi anemia, so the T cells may come from the graft donor.

CDR3: CASSLTRTAGANVLTF. CDR3 coding DNA: TGTGCCAGCAGCTTAACGCGGACAGCTGGGGCCAACGTCCTGACTTTC. The chain carries TRBV7-3 and TRBJ2-6, with D possibly being TRBD1 (6 bases). CDR1 and CDR2 from the germline V gene are SGHTA and FQGTGA. The CDR3 extends over 16 amino acids. V lost 0 bases and J lost 2, with 8 bases in between.